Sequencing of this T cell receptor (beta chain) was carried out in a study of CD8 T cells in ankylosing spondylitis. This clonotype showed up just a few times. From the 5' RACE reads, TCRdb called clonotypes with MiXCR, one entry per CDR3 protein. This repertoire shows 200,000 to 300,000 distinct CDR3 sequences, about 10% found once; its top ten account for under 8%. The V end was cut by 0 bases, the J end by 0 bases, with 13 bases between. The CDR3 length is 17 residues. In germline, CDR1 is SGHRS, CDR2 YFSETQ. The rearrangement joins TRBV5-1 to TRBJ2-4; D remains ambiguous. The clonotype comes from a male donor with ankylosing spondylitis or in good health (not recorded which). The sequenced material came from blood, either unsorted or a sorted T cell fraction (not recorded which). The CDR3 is CASSLAYVGIAKNIQYF. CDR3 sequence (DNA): TGCGCCAGCAGCTTGGCCTACGTGGGGATAGCCAAAAACATTCAGTACTTC.